These T cell receptor beta chains were read from a single sample in a study of cytomegalovirus exposure and HLA in healthy donors. Profiled with immunoSEQ multiplex PCR; TCRdb holds only in-frame clones, not every one. The table records about 120,000 clones, roughly 84% of them present only once. Material: PBMCs. Receptors were obtained from a woman in her twenties or thirties in good health and CMV-seronegative. Each CDR3 is given with its conserved first and last residue. A D gene is named only where the DNA matches it firmly. Clone size is stated in some rows and not others, as once, few, many or a class when expanded.

V gene	clone size	CDR3 length	D gene	J gene	CDR3 DNA	CDR3 protein
TRBV23-1	-	17	-	TRBJ1-6	TGCGCCAGCGAGTGTAGTACAGGGCCCCAATATAATTCACCCCTCCACTTT	CASECSTGPQYNSPLHF
TRBV6-1	-	13	-	TRBJ1-2	TGTGCCAGCAGAAAAACGGAGGTCGATGGCTACACCTTC	CASRKTEVDGYTF
TRBV9	-	15	-	TRBJ1-2	TGTGCCAGCAGCCCTAGAGGGGGGGTAGACTATGGCTACACCTTC	CASSPRGGVDYGYTF
TRBV6-1	-	19	TRBD2	TRBJ2-3	TGTGCCAGCAGTGAACACGTGGCTAGCGGGGGGGTGAGCACAGATACGCAGTATTTT	CASSEHVASGGVSTDTQYF
TRBV7-9	-	14	TRBD1	TRBJ1-4	TGTGCCAGCAGGACACAGGGGGCGTACGAAAAACTGTTTTTT	CASRTQGAYEKLFF
TRBV4-3	-	13	-	TRBJ1-4	TGCGCCAGCAGCCAAGAAGGGAGTGAAAAACTGTTTTTT	CASSQEGSEKLFF
TRBV5-4	-	13	TRBD1	TRBJ2-5	TGTGCCAGCAGCTTAGGGGGCGAAGAGACCCAGTACTTC	CASSLGGEETQYF
TRBV7-2	-	15	TRBD2	TRBJ2-3	TGTGCCAGCAGCTCCGTTGGAGCGGGGACCAATACGCAGTATTTT	CASSSVGAGTNTQYF
TRBV5-4	-	14	-	TRBJ2-5	TGTGCCAGCAGCAGGGAGGGGGGCCAAGAGACCCAGTACTTC	CASSREGGQETQYF
TRBV2	-	14	-	TRBJ1-1	TGTGCCAGCAGTGACCTGGCGAGGGACACTGAAGCTTTCTTT	CASSDLARDTEAFF
TRBV5-6	-	12	TRBD2	TRBJ2-7	TGTGCCAGCGGAAGGGGAGGGTCCGAGCAGTACTTC	CASGRGGSEQYF
TRBV18	-	14	-	TRBJ2-7	TGTGCCAGCTCACCACCGGCCTCCCCCTACGAGCAGTACTTC	CASSPPASPYEQYF
TRBV2	-	14	TRBD2	TRBJ2-7	TGTGCCAGCAGTTCTGGACTAGCGCCGTACGAGCAGTACTTC	CASSSGLAPYEQYF
TRBV7-2	-	15	TRBD2	TRBJ2-1	TGTGCCAGCAGCTCCGGACTAGCGGGGTACAATGAGCAGTTCTTC	CASSSGLAGYNEQFF
TRBV7-2	medium-sized	14	-	TRBJ1-2	TGTGCCAGCAGCTTAAACGGCGGGGACTATGGCTACACCTTC	CASSLNGGDYGYTF
TRBV5-6	-	15	TRBD1	TRBJ1-1	TGTGCCAGCAGCGTAACTCCGACAGGGGAAACTGAAGCTTTCTTT	CASSVTPTGETEAFF
TRBV30	-	13	-	TRBJ2-7	TGTGCCTGGAGTGAAAGGAGTTTTAACGAGCAGTACTTC	CAWSERSFNEQYF
TRBV4-2	-	16	TRBD1	TRBJ1-2	TGTGCCAGCAGCCAAGATGGGACAGGGATTAACTATGGCTACACCTTC	CASSQDGTGINYGYTF
TRBV27	-	17	-	TRBJ2-5	TGTGCCAGCAGTGAGATCCTGGCAGGGGCCAAGAGAGAGACCCAGTACTTC	CASSEILAGAKRETQYF
TRBV6-6	-	14	-	TRBJ1-2	TGTGCCAGCAGTCGTACGGACTCTAACTATGGCTACACCTTC	CASSRTDSNYGYTF
TRBV6-4	-	11	-	TRBJ1-2	TGTGCCAGCAGTGGGGAGAGGGCCTCAGCCTTC	CASSGERASAF
TRBV30	-	14	-	TRBJ1-3	TGTGCCTGGCAACGGGACACCTCTGGAAACACCATATATTTT	CAWQRDTSGNTIYF
TRBV4-3	-	16	-	TRBJ2-3	TGCGCCAGCAGCCAAGATTCGGCGGTTAGCACAGATACGCAGTATTTT	CASSQDSAVSTDTQYF
TRBV4-1	few	13	-	TRBJ1-1	TGCGCCAGCAGCCAAGGGGGGAGGGTTGAAGCTTTCTTT	CASSQGGRVEAFF
TRBV18	-	17	-	TRBJ2-6	TGTGCCAGCTCACCAACTGGCGGAAACTCTGGGGCCAACGTCCTGACTTTC	CASSPTGGNSGANVLTF
TRBV27	-	17	TRBD2	TRBJ2-6	TGTGCCAGCAGTTTGAGGGAGGGAGTCTCTGGGGCCAACGTCCTGACTTTC	CASSLREGVSGANVLTF
TRBV9	-	14	-	TRBJ2-3	TGTGCCAGCCAGGACTACCCTAGCACAGATACGCAGTATTTT	CASQDYPSTDTQYF
TRBV19	-	15	-	TRBJ1-5	TGTGCCACCAGCGCCTCAGTGTATAGCAATCAGCCCCAGCATTTT	CATSASVYSNQPQHF
TRBV7-8	-	14	-	TRBJ1-5	TGTGCCAGCAGCTTAGATGTTCGGGATCAGCCCCAGCATTTT	CASSLDVRDQPQHF